The next 22 T cell receptor beta chains were all read from a single sample in a study of early T cells in non-severe SARS-CoV-2 infection. MiXCR, run by TCRdb on the 5' RACE reads, gives a single entry per CDR3 protein. This table has 25,000 to 35,000 distinct CDR3 sequences, 3.5% to 5.5% appearing once. This specimen consisted of whole blood, obtained at baseline. These receptors all stem from an adult who was a healthcare worker with PCR-confirmed SARS-CoV-2 infection or an uninfected control (not recorded which).

In its sample, this clonotype was seen many times. J is TRBJ2-7 and V is TRBV19; TRBD2 matches 8 bases. This CDR3 is built from 15 residues. CDR1 and CDR2 from the germline V gene are LNHDA and SQIVND (reference sequence). Trimming took 5 bases from V and 0 from J; bases not matched to a gene: 6. The CDR3 loop reads CASSVSSGSSYEQYF. For the CDR3, the DNA is TGTGCCAGTAGTGTATCTAGCGGGTCCTCCTACGAGCAGTACTTC.

This clonotype came up many times. The chain combines TRBV5-4 with TRBJ2-5; D tentatively fits TRBD1 or TRBD2 (7 bases each). The CDR3 has 15 residues. Germline assignment: CDR1 SGHNT and CDR2 YYREEE (reference sequence). Trimming left V 2 bases short and J 6 bases short, with 17 bases between. CDR3 sequence reads: CASSFFSQGGQTQYF. The CDR3 bases are TGTGCCAGCAGCTTCTTCAGCCAGGGGGGGCAGACCCAGTACTTC.

Only one count was recorded for this clonotype. A read error is possible here, since a much larger clone lies one base away. This chain links TRBV7-7 with TRBJ2-2; no reliable D call. The CDR3 loop spans 13 amino acids. V lost 5 bases and J lost 7, with 11 bases in between. Looked up from germline, CDR1 is SSHAT and CDR2 is FNYEAQ (reference sequence). The CDR3 bases are TGTGCCAGCAGCCCCTTACTCATCGGGGAGCTGTTTTTT. It specifies CASSPLLIGELFF.

This clonotype was recorded many times. The rearrangement links TRBV27 to TRBJ2-1; D could derive from TRBD1 or TRBD2 (5 bases each). The ends were cut back, 3 bases at V and 7 bases at J, with 7 bases in the middle. Germline V CDR1 and CDR2: MNHEY, SMNVEV (reference sequence). This CDR3 spans 12 amino acids. CDR3 amino acids: CASSLGVNEQFF. The CDR3 DNA follows: TGTGCCAGCAGTTTGGGGGTGAATGAGCAGTTCTTC.

This clonotype has at least ten counts. This chain connects TRBV7-9 to TRBJ1-1; TRBD1 agrees at 7 bases. The CDR3 extends over 15 amino acids. Trimming took 3 bases from V and 4 from J; bases not matched to a gene: 8. Germline V lookup: CDR1 SEHNR, CDR2 FQNEAQ (reference sequence). CDR3 amino acids: CASSFETGTSTEAFF. The CDR3 region has the DNA TGTGCCAGCAGCTTCGAGACAGGGACAAGCACTGAAGCTTTCTTT.

The chain uses TRBV6-2 or TRBV6-3 and TRBJ2-4, with unresolved D. CDR1 is MNHEY, CDR2 SVGEGT, per germline. Trimming removed 5 bases from V and 3 bases from J, with 11 bases in between. The CDR3 covers 14 residues. For the CDR3, the DNA is TGTGCCAGCAGTCGAAGGGCCAGCAAAAACATTCAGTACTTC. This sequence encodes CASSRRASKNIQYF.

This clonotype showed up many times. The gene calls are TRBV14 and TRBJ1-1; D possibly corresponds to TRBD1 (5 bases). CDR1 is SGHDN, CDR2 FVKESK, per germline. Trimming shortened V by 1 base and J by 6 bases, and 12 bases separated the two germline ends. CDR3 size: 14 residues. This CDR3 reads CASSQGGGKPEAFF. As DNA, the CDR3 is TGTGCCAGCAGCCAAGGGGGGGGGAAGCCTGAAGCTTTCTTT.

The table lists this clonotype with many counts. The gene calls are TRBV5-1 and TRBJ2-6; no clear D gene. The V gene lost 1 base and the J gene lost 0 bases, with 8 bases spanning the gap. Germline V lookup: CDR1 SGHRS, CDR2 YFSETQ. The CDR3 contains 16 residues. The CDR3 region is CASSLFPISGANVLTF. The CDR3 DNA follows: TGCGCCAGCAGCTTGTTTCCGATCTCTGGGGCCAACGTCCTGACTTTC.

This clonotype was counted at least ten times. The V call is TRBV12-3 or TRBV12-4, the J call TRBJ2-7, with D uncertain. The CDR3 covers 15 residues. Trimming left V 6 bases short and J 7 bases short, with 22 bases between. CDR3 coding DNA: TGTGCCAGCAGGGGCCACCGGGCGCGAAGTCGGGAGCAGTACTTC. Its translation: CASRGHRARSREQYF.

This clonotype was seen at least ten times. The CDR3 DNA is TGTGCCAGCAGCTTGGAGGCCAGGCTTCCCTACGAGCAGTACTTC. It codes for CASSLEARLPYEQYF. The gene calls are TRBV5-4 and TRBJ2-7; D call uncertain. V was cut by 0 bases and J by 2 bases, with 12 bases left in between. Germline CDR1 and CDR2: SGHNT and YYREEE (reference sequence). The CDR3 is 15 residues long.

In its sample, this clonotype was seen many times. The gene calls are TRBV7-9 and TRBJ2-1; 9 bases agree with TRBD1. The CDR3 runs 15 residues. V trimming: 3 bases; J trimming: 1 base; junction bases outside the gene matches: 1. CDR1 SEHNR and CDR2 FQNEAQ come from the germline V gene (reference sequence). The CDR3 DNA reads TGTGCCAGCAGCTTCGACAGGGGGTCCTACAATGAGCAGTTCTTC. Translated: CASSFDRGSYNEQFF.

This clonotype was seen many times. This chain joins TRBV20-1 and TRBJ2-3; the match to TRBD2 covers 10 bases. Germline V gene sequence: CDR1 DFQATT, CDR2 SNEGSKA (reference sequence). The CDR3 totals 15 residues. The V segment lost 5 bases and the J segment 3 bases; nucleotides outside the gene matches: 8. DNA of the CDR3: TGCAGTGCTCCACTAAGCGGGGGGGCAACAGATACGCAGTATTTT. As protein: CSAPLSGGATDTQYF.

In its sample, this clonotype was seen many times. J is TRBJ2-5 and V is TRBV12-3 or TRBV12-4, with 8 bases that match TRBD1. CDR3 length: 16 residues. The trim removed 6 bases at V and 7 bases at J, leaving 16 bases unmatched. The CDR3 here is CASSPLRTGQVGTQYF. The CDR3 DNA reads TGTGCCAGCAGCCCCCTCCGGACAGGGCAAGTTGGGACCCAGTACTTC.

This clonotype showed up many times. The V gene is TRBV10-3, the J gene TRBJ2-7; no definite D call. Between the trimmed V and J ends, which lost 10 bases and 0 bases, there was a span of 16 bases. In germline, CDR1 is ENHRY, CDR2 SYGVKD. The CDR3 sequence is 14 residues long. The CDR3 sequence: CATTPGQASYEQYF. In DNA form, the CDR3 reads TGTGCCACTACACCCGGGCAGGCCTCCTACGAGCAGTACTTC.

This clonotype has a count of ten or more. V is TRBV20-1 and J is TRBJ2-1; TRBD2 matches at 11 bases. This CDR3 has 15 amino acids. Germline V gene sequence: CDR1 DFQATT, CDR2 SNEGSKA (reference sequence). CDR3 sequence (DNA): TGCAGCGCAGGCCCCCGGCTAGCGGGGGGCTTTGAGCAGTTCTTC. It encodes CSAGPRLAGGFEQFF.

This clonotype was counted at least ten times. The genes are TRBV7-6 and TRBJ2-3; no clear D gene. Trimming left V 2 bases short and J 2 bases short, with 11 bases between. The CDR3 totals 15 residues. Germline V CDR1 and CDR2: SGHVS, FNYEAQ. DNA of the CDR3: TGTGCCAGCAGCTTAATCCCGGTCGACACAGATACGCAGTATTTT. This sequence encodes CASSLIPVDTDTQYF.

This clonotype was seen many times. V gene TRBV18 combines with J gene TRBJ2-1, with 15 nucleotides matching TRBD2. The CDR3 contains 17 residues. Germline V lookup: CDR1 KGHSH, CDR2 LQKENI. Germline trimming cut 3 bases from V and 7 bases from J; bases unmatched to any gene: 7. CDR3 in DNA: TGTGCCAGCTCACCCGGGACTAGCGGGAGGTCCACTAATGAGCAGTTCTTC. Translation: CASSPGTSGRSTNEQFF.

This clonotype was recorded many times. The chain combines TRBV6-2 or TRBV6-3 with TRBJ2-7; D is uncertain. With 0 bases removed from V and 2 bases from J, the gap between germline ends came to 11 bases. This CDR3 comprises 15 residues. The germline V gene encodes CDR1 MNHEY and CDR2 SVGEGT. For the CDR3, the DNA is TGTGCCAGCAGTTACTCGATAGGTCCGACCTACGAGCAGTACTTC. Translation: CASSYSIGPTYEQYF.

The table lists this clonotype with a few counts. This sequence joins TRBV29-1 and TRBJ2-7; D is possibly TRBD2 (5 bases). The CDR3 has 12 residues. Per the germline V gene, CDR1 is SQVTM and CDR2 is ANQGSEA. The V end was cut by 3 bases, the J end by 2 bases, with 8 bases between. This CDR3 is CSVEEVPYEQYF. The CDR3 coding sequence is TGCAGCGTTGAGGAGGTTCCCTACGAGCAGTACTTC.

In this sample, this clonotype turned up many times. The chain recombines TRBV5-8 with TRBJ2-7, with D maybe TRBD2 (5 bases). Trimming removed 7 bases at V and 3 bases at J, with 20 bases between. This CDR3 comprises 15 residues. CDR1 and CDR2 (germline): SGHTS, YDEGEE. CDR3 loop: CASPRRQSGIYEQYF. As DNA, the CDR3 is TGTGCCAGCCCCAGACGGCAGTCGGGGATCTACGAGCAGTACTTC.

This clonotype was seen repeatedly, ten times or more. The V call is TRBV7-9, the J call TRBJ2-7; D remains ambiguous. CDR3 length: 11 residues. V shed 5 bases and J shed 4 bases, with 6 bases lying between them. Germline values: CDR1 SEHNR, CDR2 FQNEAQ (reference sequence). The CDR3 region is CASSPIYEQYF. Written as DNA, the CDR3 is TGTGCCAGCAGCCCTATTTACGAGCAGTACTTC. The full variable domain, completed using reference TRBV7-9 and TRBJ2-7, is DTGVSQNPRHKITKRGQNVTFRCDPISEHNRLYWYRQTLGQGPEFLTYFQNEAQLEKSRLLSDRFSAERPKGSFSTLEIQRTEQGDSAMYLCASSPIYEQYFGPGTRLTVT.

This clonotype was detected ten times or more. The chain uses TRBV9 and TRBJ1-1; D may be TRBD1 (6 bases). Deletions cut 0 bases from V and 10 bases from J, with 10 bases between. Germline V gives CDR1 SGDLS, CDR2 YYNGEE. The CDR3 has 12 residues. CDR3 sequence: CASSVDGTRAFF. CDR3 nucleotide sequence: TGTGCCAGCAGCGTAGACGGGACAAGAGCTTTCTTT.